One TCR beta chain is described in this entry. What this receptor recognizes is not known. No qualities accompany the bases; no much larger clone lies one base away. Taken from cysteine to phenylalanine, the CDR3 has 18 residues. CDR3 DNA only is kept here, 54 bases in frame from base 1. For CDR1 and CDR2, the germline V gene lists SGDLS and YYNGEE. Trimming accounts for 0 bases at V and 2 bases at J, while the number of junction bases matched to no gene is 9. Each collaborating institution followed its own protocols to collect whole blood in K2EDTA tubes. Collaborator samples were shipped for TCRbeta analysis as frozen whole blood, isolated PBMCs, or DNA extracted from either sample type. The data were obtained in a study of blood T cell repertoires in COVID-19 (TCRdb year 2020). Background for the entire study: Samples covering the acute and convalescent phases of COVID-19 were provided by collaborators in the United States, Italy and Spain. Deeply sampled blood TCRbeta repertoires from subjects exposed to, actively infected with, or recovered from COVID-19 were included in the dataset. The sample metadata nearly always contained a de-identified subject ID, COVID-19 status, age in years and sex. The samples were drawn from the first 160 participants of the ongoing ImmuneRACE study and from 950 to 1,500 subjects provided by 6 global collaborators. Where available, HLA class I and class II types were taken from metadata supplied by the sample provider and were not determined by assay-based typing. The repertoires were released in a freely available public database meant as a resource for research on the immune response to SARS-CoV-2. The prospective study material was composed of cDNA or gDNA derived from T cells, B-cell-depleted T cells, or PBMCs. Overall study outcomes, separate from this receptor: The quantity of clinical and demographic metadata differed by source and by participant and was supplied without curation.

The immunoSEQ Assay, a bias-controlled multiplex PCR, was used to amplify TCRbeta CDR3 regions from genomic DNA. Processing in the source paper ran as follows. Within the assay, amplification of reference gene primers was used to estimate how many nucleated cells each sample contained. To quantify the absolute abundance of each unique TCRbeta CDR3 rearrangement, sequence reads were collapsed and filtered. For each sample, productive Simpson clonality was calculated by taking the square root of Simpson's diversity index across productive rearrangements. Entries here come from immuneACCESS through TCRdb and include only in-frame sequences with V and J called. Some clones fail to appear in such tables; in the studies checked, an unresolved V gene covers under half of the shortfall, and the cause of the remainder is unknown. For V, J and clone size, that table is used; D and trimming come from the DNA. Across this sample there are fewer than 200,000 clones, with about 90% seen only once. The ten biggest clones cover under 25% of the sample.

The receptor's source is a man between 65 and 80 years old with active or convalescent COVID-19. This sequence uses TRBV9 and TRBJ2-1; 9 bases in the middle match TRBD2. The sequenced material came from peripheral blood. The CDR3 sequence is CASSVGGRGGGAYNEQFF. In nucleotides, the sequence is TGTGCCAGCAGCGTAGGTGGGAGAGGCGGGGGGGCCTACAATGAGCAGTTCTTC.